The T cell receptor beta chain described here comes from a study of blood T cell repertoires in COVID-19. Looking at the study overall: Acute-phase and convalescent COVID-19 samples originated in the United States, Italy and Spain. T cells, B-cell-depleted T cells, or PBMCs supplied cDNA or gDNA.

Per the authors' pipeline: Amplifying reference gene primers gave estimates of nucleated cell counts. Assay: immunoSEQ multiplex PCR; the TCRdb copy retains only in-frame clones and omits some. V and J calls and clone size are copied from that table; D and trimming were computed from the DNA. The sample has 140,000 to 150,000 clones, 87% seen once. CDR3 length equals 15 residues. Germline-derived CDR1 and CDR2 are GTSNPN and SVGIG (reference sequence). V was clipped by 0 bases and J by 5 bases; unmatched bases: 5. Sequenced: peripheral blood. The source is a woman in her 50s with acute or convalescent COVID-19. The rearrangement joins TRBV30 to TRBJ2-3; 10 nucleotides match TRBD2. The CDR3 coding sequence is TGTGCCTGGAGTGTAGATAGCGGGAGGAGAGATACGCAGTATTTT. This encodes CAWSVDSGRRDTQYF.